This T cell receptor beta chain comes out of a study of identical twins. The CDR3 runs 14 residues. Trimming pared 5 bases from V and 2 bases from J, leaving 14 bases between. Germline CDR1 and CDR2: SQVTM and ANQGSEA. A template switching step contributed a universal primer site, while unique molecular identifiers were present in the cDNA. TCRdb reanalysed the 5' RACE reads using MiXCR and keeps one entry per CDR3 protein. The data contain about 490,000 distinct CDR3 sequences, 13% to 15% of them seen just once; the ten biggest clones take up around 0.48%. These data were likewise used in another study, on yellow fever vaccine responses in identical twins.

Sequenced material: CD4+ T cells sorted from blood. The TCR comes from a woman younger than 35 in good health. The J gene is TRBJ2-3, the V gene TRBV29-1; D gene unclear. CDR3 protein: CSVLSGSFTDTQYF. The CDR3 nucleotides are TGCAGCGTTCTTTCCGGCAGCTTCACAGATACGCAGTATTTT.